This is a list of T cell receptor beta chains from one sample in a study of OX40 agonist ivuxolimab in advanced cancers. The assay was immunoSEQ multiplex PCR, and TCRdb's table has in-frame clones only and misses some. The sample includes about 93,000 clones, 90% to 95% of them seen just once. The sequenced sample was CD4+ or CD8+ T cells sorted from blood, obtained in a trial of the OX40 agonist ivuxolimab. The receptors shown here come from an adult with an advanced solid tumor such as melanoma, head and neck, liver or kidney cancer. Each CDR3 is given with its conserved first and last residue. The D gene is left open where the match is weak. Clone size appears in some rows only: once, few, many, or a class for an expanded clone.

J gene: TRBJ2-2; D gene: TRBD1; V gene: TRBV10-3; clone size: -; CDR3 DNA: TGTGCCATCGCGGACAGGGAAGGGATCACCGGGGAGCTGTTTTTT; CDR3 protein: CAIADREGITGELFF
J gene: TRBJ2-7; D gene: TRBD1; V gene: TRBV5-6; clone size: -; CDR3 DNA: TGTGCCAGCAGCTTGGAGGGTGACAGGGGAAATTCCTACGAGCAGTACTTC; CDR3 protein: CASSLEGDRGNSYEQYF
J gene: TRBJ2-7; D gene: -; V gene: TRBV27; clone size: -; CDR3 DNA: TGTGCCAGCAGTTCCATCCGGGACTTCCCCTACGAGCAGTACTTC; CDR3 protein: CASSSIRDFPYEQYF
J gene: TRBJ2-2; D gene: -; V gene: TRBV5-5; clone size: -; CDR3 DNA: TGTGCCAGCAGCTTGGTCGTATCGAACACCGGGGAGCTGTTTTTT; CDR3 protein: CASSLVVSNTGELFF
J gene: TRBJ1-2; D gene: -; V gene: TRBV5-1; clone size: -; CDR3 DNA: TGCGCCAGCAGCTTGGGTATCGATGGCTACACCTTC; CDR3 protein: CASSLGIDGYTF
J gene: TRBJ2-7; D gene: -; V gene: TRBV7-9; clone size: -; CDR3 DNA: TGTGCCAGCAGCTCTAGCGCAGGATTCACCTACGAGCAGTACTTC; CDR3 protein: CASSSSAGFTYEQYF
J gene: TRBJ1-2; D gene: -; V gene: TRBV2; clone size: -; CDR3 DNA: TGTGCCGCCAGCATTTCAGGGATGGACGGCTACACCTTC; CDR3 protein: CAASISGMDGYTF
J gene: TRBJ2-7; D gene: -; V gene: TRBV11-2; clone size: few; CDR3 DNA: TGTGCCAGCAGCCCCGGGCCGGGCTACGAGCAGTACTTC; CDR3 protein: CASSPGPGYEQYF
J gene: TRBJ2-1; D gene: TRBD2; V gene: TRBV19; clone size: -; CDR3 DNA: TGTGCCAGTAGTATATGGGGGGGGTACTTTCTCAATGAGCAGTTCTTC; CDR3 protein: CASSIWGGYFLNEQFF
J gene: TRBJ2-1; D gene: -; V gene: TRBV6-5; clone size: -; CDR3 DNA: TGTGCCAGCAGTTACTCGATTTCCTCCTACAATGAGCAGTTCTTC; CDR3 protein: CASSYSISSYNEQFF
J gene: TRBJ1-3; D gene: -; V gene: TRBV9; clone size: -; CDR3 DNA: TGTGCCAGCAGCGTAGAGGGAACCCCCTTCTCTGGAAACACCATATATTTT; CDR3 protein: CASSVEGTPFSGNTIYF
J gene: TRBJ2-5; D gene: -; V gene: TRBV28; clone size: -; CDR3 DNA: TGTGCCAGCAGCTCCGGAGAGACCCAGTACTTC; CDR3 protein: CASSSGETQYF
J gene: TRBJ2-1; D gene: TRBD1; V gene: TRBV5-4; clone size: -; CDR3 DNA: TGTGCCAGCAGCCACGGGACAGGGAACGAGGATGAGCAGTTCTTC; CDR3 protein: CASSHGTGNEDEQFF
J gene: TRBJ1-5; D gene: TRBD1; V gene: TRBV6-5; clone size: once; CDR3 DNA: TGTGCCAGCAGTGACAGGGGGCCGGAACAGCCCCAGCATTTT; CDR3 protein: CASSDRGPEQPQHF
J gene: TRBJ2-3; D gene: -; V gene: TRBV7-2; clone size: -; CDR3 DNA: TGTGCCAGCAGCTTAGGGACAGCCGGTAGGACAGATACGCAGTATTTT; CDR3 protein: CASSLGTAGRTDTQYF
J gene: TRBJ2-2; D gene: -; V gene: TRBV30; clone size: -; CDR3 DNA: TGTGCCTGGGAGGGATTTCTTAACACCGGGGAGCTGTTTTTT; CDR3 protein: CAWEGFLNTGELFF
J gene: TRBJ2-3; D gene: -; V gene: TRBV18; clone size: -; CDR3 DNA: TGTGCCAGCCGAACAGCGGGCCGAAGCACAGATACGCAGTATTTT; CDR3 protein: CASRTAGRSTDTQYF
J gene: TRBJ1-4; D gene: -; V gene: TRBV11-2; clone size: -; CDR3 DNA: TGTGCCAGCAGCTTAGAGGCAAACGGGCGAGAAAAACTGTTTTTT; CDR3 protein: CASSLEANGREKLFF
J gene: TRBJ2-3; D gene: TRBD1; V gene: TRBV2; clone size: -; CDR3 DNA: TGTGCCAGCAATATCCCAGGGGGCGGGTTGACAGATACGCAGTATTTT; CDR3 protein: CASNIPGGGLTDTQYF
J gene: TRBJ1-1; D gene: -; V gene: TRBV4-3; clone size: -; CDR3 DNA: TGCGCCAGCAGCCAAGATATGGGCGCTGAAGCTTTCTTT; CDR3 protein: CASSQDMGAEAFF
J gene: TRBJ1-6; D gene: -; V gene: TRBV2; clone size: -; CDR3 DNA: TGTGCCAGCAGTGAAGGGGGGGCAAGACCCCTCCACTTT; CDR3 protein: CASSEGGARPLHF
J gene: TRBJ1-5; D gene: -; V gene: TRBV9; clone size: -; CDR3 DNA: TGTGCCAGCAGCGAGGGGGGCTGGCCCCAGCATTTT; CDR3 protein: CASSEGGWPQHF
J gene: TRBJ1-1; D gene: -; V gene: TRBV6-1; clone size: -; CDR3 DNA: TGTGCCAGCAGAGAAACAGGGAGAACTGGTTTGAGGACTGAAGCTTTCTTT; CDR3 protein: CASRETGRTGLRTEAFF
J gene: TRBJ1-1; D gene: TRBD1; V gene: TRBV27; clone size: -; CDR3 DNA: TGTGCCAGCAGTTTCAGGGGGGGTCTCACTGAAGCTTTCTTT; CDR3 protein: CASSFRGGLTEAFF
J gene: TRBJ2-7; D gene: TRBD1; V gene: TRBV5-5; clone size: -; CDR3 DNA: TGTGCCAGCAGCAACAGGGGGCTCTCCTACGAGCAGTACTTC; CDR3 protein: CASSNRGLSYEQYF
J gene: TRBJ1-2; D gene: -; V gene: TRBV7-9; clone size: -; CDR3 DNA: TGTGCCAGCAGCTCGCATCAGGCCAACTATGGCTACACCTTC; CDR3 protein: CASSSHQANYGYTF
J gene: TRBJ2-3; D gene: TRBD2; V gene: TRBV2; clone size: -; CDR3 DNA: TGTGCCAGCAGGGGGACTAGTAAGGACACGCAGTATTTT; CDR3 protein: CASRGTSKDTQYF
J gene: TRBJ1-5; D gene: -; V gene: TRBV27; clone size: -; CDR3 DNA: TGTGCCAGCGGGCCCTATAGCAATCAGCCCCAGCATTTT; CDR3 protein: CASGPYSNQPQHF
J gene: TRBJ2-7; D gene: TRBD1; V gene: TRBV25-1; clone size: -; CDR3 DNA: TGTGCCAGCAGTGCACCGGACAGGGGGTACGAGCAGTACTTC; CDR3 protein: CASSAPDRGYEQYF
J gene: TRBJ1-3; D gene: -; V gene: TRBV29-1; clone size: -; CDR3 DNA: TGCAGCGCTGGAGGAGGAAGCTCTGGAAACACCATATATTTT; CDR3 protein: CSAGGGSSGNTIYF
J gene: TRBJ1-5; D gene: TRBD1; V gene: TRBV19; clone size: -; CDR3 DNA: TGTGCCAGTAGTTCAACAGGGGGCGTCTATCAGCCCCAGCATTTT; CDR3 protein: CASSSTGGVYQPQHF
J gene: TRBJ1-1; D gene: -; V gene: TRBV11-2; clone size: -; CDR3 DNA: TGTGCCAGCAGCTCGAACACTGAAGCTTTCTTT; CDR3 protein: CASSSNTEAFF
J gene: TRBJ2-3; D gene: TRBD1; V gene: TRBV6-5; clone size: -; CDR3 DNA: TGTGCCAGCAGTTACAACAGGGGGGCAGATACGCAGTATTTT; CDR3 protein: CASSYNRGADTQYF
J gene: TRBJ2-7; D gene: -; V gene: TRBV11-1; clone size: -; CDR3 DNA: TGTGCCAGCAGCTTAGTCTCAGGGTCCTACGAGCAGTACTTC; CDR3 protein: CASSLVSGSYEQYF
J gene: TRBJ1-1; D gene: -; V gene: TRBV4-1; clone size: -; CDR3 DNA: TGCGCCAGCAGCCCCCGGGGGGACACTGAAGCTTTCTTT; CDR3 protein: CASSPRGDTEAFF
J gene: TRBJ2-7; D gene: TRBD1; V gene: TRBV5-6; clone size: -; CDR3 DNA: TGTGCCAGCAGCTCGGGACAGGGCCCCTACGAGCAGTACTTC; CDR3 protein: CASSSGQGPYEQYF
J gene: TRBJ2-7; D gene: TRBD1; V gene: TRBV27; clone size: -; CDR3 DNA: TGTGCCAGCAGAGTCGGACAGGGCCGGATCGAGCAGTACTTC; CDR3 protein: CASRVGQGRIEQYF
J gene: TRBJ1-1; D gene: -; V gene: TRBV30; clone size: few; CDR3 DNA: TGTGCCTGGGCTGTTCGGGGACGGGTGAACACTGAAGCTTTCTTT; CDR3 protein: CAWAVRGRVNTEAFF
J gene: TRBJ2-3; D gene: -; V gene: TRBV12-5; clone size: -; CDR3 DNA: TGTGCTAGTGGTTTGCAAAGGGGGGCGGGGATCACAGATACGCAGTATTTT; CDR3 protein: CASGLQRGAGITDTQYF
J gene: TRBJ2-1; D gene: -; V gene: TRBV6-1; clone size: -; CDR3 DNA: TGTGGTTCCATGGAAGGGGGTCGTGAGCAGTTCTTC; CDR3 protein: CGSMEGGREQFF
J gene: TRBJ1-5; D gene: -; V gene: TRBV4-1; clone size: -; CDR3 DNA: TGCGCCAGCAGCCAAGAAGCCCAGCAGCCCCAGCATTTT; CDR3 protein: CASSQEAQQPQHF
J gene: TRBJ2-7; D gene: TRBD2; V gene: TRBV2; clone size: -; CDR3 DNA: TGTGCCAGCAGTGAATATGTAGCGGGGGTTGACGAGCAGTACTTC; CDR3 protein: CASSEYVAGVDEQYF
J gene: TRBJ2-7; D gene: TRBD2; V gene: TRBV9; clone size: -; CDR3 DNA: TGTGCCAGCAGCGTGGGTAGCGGGACCTATTCCTACGAGCAGTACTTC; CDR3 protein: CASSVGSGTYSYEQYF